The rows below give T cell receptor beta chains drawn from one sample of a study of blood T cell repertoires in COVID-19. Clones were read by immunoSEQ multiplex PCR, and TCRdb kept only the in-frame ones, dropping some. Of 90,000 or so clones listed, 75% to 90% are singletons. What was sequenced was peripheral blood. The source is a man of 80 years or more with active or convalescent COVID-19. Both conserved end residues are part of each CDR3. D genes are given only for firm matches. Clone size is stated in some rows and not others, as once, few, many or a class when expanded.

d_gene	v_gene	abundance	j_gene	CDR3nt	CDR3aa
.	TRBV15	.	TRBJ1-3	TGTGCCACCAGCAGAGATAGTCGGGTGTTCTCTGGAAACACCATATATTTT	CATSRDSRVFSGNTIYF
.	TRBV19	.	TRBJ2-1	TGTGCCAGTAGTATACGGCGGGGTAGCTACAATGAGCAGTTCTTC	CASSIRRGSYNEQFF
TRBD1	TRBV7-6	.	TRBJ2-7	TGTGCCAGCAGCCCATATGGACAGGGGGCCTCCCTCTCCTACGAGCAGTACTTC	CASSPYGQGASLSYEQYF
TRBD2	TRBV27	.	TRBJ2-4	TGTGCCAGCAGCCCTAGAGTTAGCGGGAGTCGGGCCAAAAACATTCAGTACTTC	CASSPRVSGSRAKNIQYF
TRBD2	TRBV6-2/TRBV6-3	.	TRBJ2-3	TGTGCCAGCAGTTACTTGACTAGCGAAGATACGCAGTATTTT	CASSYLTSEDTQYF
TRBD2	TRBV6-6	.	TRBJ2-1	TGTGCCAGCAGTGCCCCCGGGACTAGCGGGTCAAATGAGCAGTTCTTC	CASSAPGTSGSNEQFF
.	TRBV28	.	TRBJ1-1	TGTGCCAGCAGACCGAGGGTGGCTGAAGCTTTCTTT	CASRPRVAEAFF
TRBD1	TRBV5-1	.	TRBJ2-7	TGCGCCAGCAGCCCACTCGGGGGACAGGGCCCGTACGAGCAGTACTTC	CASSPLGGQGPYEQYF
TRBD1	TRBV19	.	TRBJ1-5	TGTGCCAGTAGTTCACCGGGACAGGGGGCCAATCAGCCCCAGCATTTT	CASSSPGQGANQPQHF
.	TRBV5-6	.	TRBJ1-3	TGTGCCAGCAGCTCGACAACAACTGGAAACACCATATATTTT	CASSSTTTGNTIYF
TRBD2	TRBV27	.	TRBJ2-1	TGTGCCAGCAGGCGGCAGGGACTAGCGGAGAGAGATGAGCAGTTCTTC	CASRRQGLAERDEQFF
TRBD1	TRBV7-3	.	TRBJ1-5	TGTGCCAGCAGCGAGACAGGGGGCTTTGATCAGCCCCAGCATTTT	CASSETGGFDQPQHF
TRBD1	TRBV4-1	.	TRBJ1-3	TGCGCCAGCAGCCAGAGTTCAGCTCAGGGGGCGGGAAACACCATATATTTT	CASSQSSAQGAGNTIYF
TRBD2	TRBV6-4	.	TRBJ2-1	TGTGCCAGCAGTGAGGCTAGCGGGAGTAGGAATGAGCAGTTCTTC	CASSEASGSRNEQFF
.	TRBV19	.	TRBJ2-7	TGTGCCAGTAGTACCGGGGGCTCCTACGAGCAGTACTTC	CASSTGGSYEQYF
TRBD1	TRBV19	.	TRBJ1-1	TGTGCCAGTAGCCGGCGACAGGGGATGAACACTGAAGCTTTCTTT	CASSRRQGMNTEAFF
.	TRBV4-3	few	TRBJ2-7	TGCGCCAGCAGCCAACTGACAGGCATGGGGTTCGAGCAGTACTTC	CASSQLTGMGFEQYF
TRBD1	TRBV6-1	.	TRBJ1-1	TGTGCCAGCAGTGAATGGACAGGGGAGGCTTTCTTT	CASSEWTGEAFF
TRBD1	TRBV6-5	.	TRBJ1-2	TGTGCCAGCAGGCCCGACAGGGGATCTGGCTACACCTTC	CASRPDRGSGYTF
.	TRBV5-5	.	TRBJ1-2	TGTGCCAGCAGCTTGGTGATGGAGAACTATGGCTACACCTTC	CASSLVMENYGYTF
TRBD2	TRBV5-1	.	TRBJ2-5	TGCGCCAGCAGGGATCTAGCGGGAGGTGAGACCCAGTACTTC	CASRDLAGGETQYF
TRBD1	TRBV14	.	TRBJ1-1	TGTGCCAGCAGCTCACAGGGGGCGGTCACTGAAGCTTTCTTT	CASSSQGAVTEAFF
TRBD2	TRBV27	.	TRBJ2-5	TGTGCCAGCAGTTTACTAGCGGACCTGGTTCAAGAGACCCAGTACTTC	CASSLLADLVQETQYF
.	TRBV7-9	.	TRBJ1-2	TGTGCCAGCAGCTTAGACAGGGTAGCCCGGAGCGCTAACTATGGCTACACCTTC	CASSLDRVARSANYGYTF
.	TRBV9	once	TRBJ2-4	TGTGCCAGCAGCTCAAGCGGAGCCGCCAAAAACATTCAGTACTTC	CASSSSGAAKNIQYF
.	TRBV11-2	.	TRBJ2-2	TGTGCCAGCAGCTCCCACGGGGGAGGAGAGGGCGGGGAGCTGTTTTTT	CASSSHGGGEGGELFF
.	TRBV4-1	once	TRBJ1-1	TGCGCCAGCAGCCGATCCGGAGTAAAAGACACTGAAGCTTTCTTT	CASSRSGVKDTEAFF
.	TRBV7-3	once	TRBJ1-2	TGTGCCAGCAGCTCGGACAGTACAGGGGGCTACACCTTC	CASSSDSTGGYTF
.	TRBV9	.	TRBJ1-1	TGTGCCAGCAGCGCTCTACAGGGGAACACTGAAGCTTTCTTT	CASSALQGNTEAFF
TRBD1	TRBV6-5	.	TRBJ2-7	TGTGCCAGCAGTTACCTCCGGGACAGGGAGATCTACGAGCAGTACTTC	CASSYLRDREIYEQYF
TRBD1	TRBV6-2/TRBV6-3	.	TRBJ2-7	TGTGCCAGCAGCCGCCCGGGACAGGGGGCCGAGCAGTACTTC	CASSRPGQGAEQYF
TRBD2	TRBV10-3	.	TRBJ2-5	TGTGCCATCGGACTAGCGGAGACCCAGTACTTC	CAIGLAETQYF
.	TRBV5-4	.	TRBJ2-7	TGTGCCAGCAGCTTGGACAGGGTCTACGAGCAGTACTTC	CASSLDRVYEQYF
.	TRBV3-1/TRBV3-2	.	TRBJ2-7	TGTGCCAGCAGCCAACCAGTCCCCTACGAGCAGTACTTC	CASSQPVPYEQYF
TRBD1	TRBV10-2	.	TRBJ1-6	TGCGCCAGCAGTGAGTTACAGGGGGCGAACTATAATTCACCCCTCCACTTT	CASSELQGANYNSPLHF
.	TRBV28	.	TRBJ2-1	TGTGCCAGCAGGGTAAGCGGCACTCTCCTAACCTACAATGAGCAGTTCTTC	CASRVSGTLLTYNEQFF
.	TRBV5-1	.	TRBJ2-5	TGCGCCAGCAGCCTCCCCTGGGGCGGCCAAGAGACCCAGTACTTC	CASSLPWGGQETQYF
TRBD1	TRBV9	.	TRBJ2-1	TGTGCCAGCAGCTTTGGACAGGGGGCAATGAATGAGCAGTTCTTC	CASSFGQGAMNEQFF
TRBD2	TRBV7-2	.	TRBJ2-5	TGTGCCAGCAGCTCGGGACTAGCGGGAGGGCAAGAGACCCAGTACTTC	CASSSGLAGGQETQYF
.	TRBV19	medium-sized	TRBJ2-2	TGTGCCAGTAGGAAGACAGTCACCGGGGAGCTGTTTTTT	CASRKTVTGELFF
.	TRBV30	.	TRBJ1-5	TGTGCCTGGAGTGTAGGGGCGGATCAGCCCCAGCATTTT	CAWSVGADQPQHF
TRBD1	TRBV19	.	TRBJ1-2	TGTGCCAGTAGTATCTTCCAGGGGGCCCCCTATGGCTACACCTTC	CASSIFQGAPYGYTF
.	TRBV7-6	.	TRBJ1-6	TGTGCCAGCAGCTTACAGGACAGCTATAATTCACCCCTCCACTTT	CASSLQDSYNSPLHF
.	TRBV5-1	.	TRBJ2-3	TGCGCCAGCAGCTCGCCATCTAGCGCGGGCACAGATACGCAGTATTTT	CASSSPSSAGTDTQYF
TRBD2	TRBV11-1	.	TRBJ2-7	TGTGCCAGCAGCTTAGGAAGCGGGAGGTCCTACGAGCAGTACTTC	CASSLGSGRSYEQYF
TRBD1	TRBV5-4	.	TRBJ1-2	TGTGCCAGCAGCTCAGGACCAATACAGGGGAACTATGGCTACACCTTC	CASSSGPIQGNYGYTF
.	TRBV4-2	.	TRBJ1-1	TGTGCCAGCAGCCAAGATTTGCAGGGGAACACTGAAGCTTTCTTT	CASSQDLQGNTEAFF
TRBD1	TRBV5-1	.	TRBJ1-1	TGCGCCAGCACCCCCGGACAGGGCGTAACCATGAACACTGAAGCTTTCTTT	CASTPGQGVTMNTEAFF
TRBD2	TRBV28	.	TRBJ2-1	TGTGCCACCGGACTAGCCCCAGCTTCGGGCTTCTTC	CATGLAPASGFF
TRBD2	TRBV11-2	.	TRBJ2-3	TGTGCCAGCAGCATTGGGACTAGCGGGAGCACAGATACGCAGTATTTT	CASSIGTSGSTDTQYF
.	TRBV6-6	.	TRBJ2-2	TGTGCCAGCAGTTACCCCCTGACCGGGGAGCTGTTTTTT	CASSYPLTGELFF
TRBD2	TRBV6-2/TRBV6-3	.	TRBJ2-4	TGTGCCAGCAGTTACAGTTTCCCAGCGGACCGCCTCGGGAGGGACTTC	CASSYSFPADRLGRDF
.	TRBV6-5	.	TRBJ1-5	TGTGCCAGCAGTTTCAGGGTTAGCAATCAGCCCCAGCATTTT	CASSFRVSNQPQHF
TRBD1	TRBV28	.	TRBJ1-5	TGTGCCAGCAGTGGACCGGGACAGGGGAATCAGCCCCAGCATTTT	CASSGPGQGNQPQHF